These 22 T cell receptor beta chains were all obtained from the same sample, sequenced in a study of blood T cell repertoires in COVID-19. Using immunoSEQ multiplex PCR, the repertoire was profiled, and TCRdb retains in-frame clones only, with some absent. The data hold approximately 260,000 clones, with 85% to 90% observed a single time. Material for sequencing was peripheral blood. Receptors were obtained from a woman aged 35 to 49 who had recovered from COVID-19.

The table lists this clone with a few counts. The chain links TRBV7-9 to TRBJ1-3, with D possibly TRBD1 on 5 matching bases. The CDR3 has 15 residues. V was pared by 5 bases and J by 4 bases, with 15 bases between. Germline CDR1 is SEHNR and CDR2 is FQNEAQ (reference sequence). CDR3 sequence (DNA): TGTGCCAGCAGCCCCCCGTGGGGGGAAGGAAACACCATATATTTT. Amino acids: CASSPPWGEGNTIYF.

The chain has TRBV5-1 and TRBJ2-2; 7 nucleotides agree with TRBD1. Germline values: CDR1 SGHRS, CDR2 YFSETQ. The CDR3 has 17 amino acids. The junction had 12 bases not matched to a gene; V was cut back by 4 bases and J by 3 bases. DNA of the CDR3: TGCGCCAGCAGCCCCCCATCTAGGGGGCCTTACACCGGGGAGCTGTTTTTT. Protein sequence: CASSPPSRGPYTGELFF.

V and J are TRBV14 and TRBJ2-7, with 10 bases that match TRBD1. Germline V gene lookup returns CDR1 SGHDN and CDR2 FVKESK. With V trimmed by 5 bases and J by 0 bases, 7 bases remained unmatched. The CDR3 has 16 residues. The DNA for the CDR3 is TGTGCCAGCAGCTACTGGACAGGGGGGTTCTCCTACGAGCAGTACGTC. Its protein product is CASSYWTGGFSYEQYV.

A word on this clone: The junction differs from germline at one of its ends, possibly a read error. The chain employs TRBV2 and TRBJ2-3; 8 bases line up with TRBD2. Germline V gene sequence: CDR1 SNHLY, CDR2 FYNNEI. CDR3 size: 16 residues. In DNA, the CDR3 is TGTGCCCGCAGTCCTATGCGGGGGGCGGGGGCAGATACGCAGTATTTT. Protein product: CARSPMRGAGADTQYF.

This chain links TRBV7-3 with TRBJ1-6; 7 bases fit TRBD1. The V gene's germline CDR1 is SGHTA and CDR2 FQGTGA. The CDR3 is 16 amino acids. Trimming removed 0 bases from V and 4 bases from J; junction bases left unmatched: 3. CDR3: CASSLTSGGYNSPLHF. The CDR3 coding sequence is TGTGCCAGCAGCTTAACTTCAGGGGGTTATAATTCACCCCTCCACTTT.

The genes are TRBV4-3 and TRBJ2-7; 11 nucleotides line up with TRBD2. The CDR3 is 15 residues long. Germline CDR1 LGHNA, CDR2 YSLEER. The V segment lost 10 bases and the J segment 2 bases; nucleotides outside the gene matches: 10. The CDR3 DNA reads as TGCGCCACCATGACCGGGACTAGCGGAACCTACGAGCAGTACGTC. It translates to CATMTGTSGTYEQYV.

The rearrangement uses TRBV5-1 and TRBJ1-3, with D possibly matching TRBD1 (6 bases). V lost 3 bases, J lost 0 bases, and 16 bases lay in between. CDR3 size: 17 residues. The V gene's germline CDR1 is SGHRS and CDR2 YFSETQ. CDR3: CASSYDLTGVSGNTIYF. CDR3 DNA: TGCGCCAGCAGCTATGACCTGACAGGCGTCTCTGGAAACACCATATATTTT.

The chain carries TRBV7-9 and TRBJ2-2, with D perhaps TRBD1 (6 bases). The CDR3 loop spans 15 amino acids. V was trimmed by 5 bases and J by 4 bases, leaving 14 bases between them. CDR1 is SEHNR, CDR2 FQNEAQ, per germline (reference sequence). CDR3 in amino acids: CASSVRDTITGELFF. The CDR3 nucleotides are TGTGCCAGCAGCGTCCGGGACACTATCACCGGGGAGCTGTTTTTT.

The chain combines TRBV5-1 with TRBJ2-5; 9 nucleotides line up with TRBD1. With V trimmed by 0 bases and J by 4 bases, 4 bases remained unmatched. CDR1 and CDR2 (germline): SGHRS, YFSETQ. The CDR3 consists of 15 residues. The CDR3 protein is CASSLATGGVETQYF. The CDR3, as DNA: TGCGCCAGCAGCTTGGCCACAGGGGGCGTAGAGACCCAGTACTTC.

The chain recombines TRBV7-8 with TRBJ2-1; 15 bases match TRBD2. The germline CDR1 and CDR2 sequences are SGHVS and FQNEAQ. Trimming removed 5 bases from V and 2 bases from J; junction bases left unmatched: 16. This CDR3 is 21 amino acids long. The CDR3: CASSILEGLAGGGFAYNEQFF. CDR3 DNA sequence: TGTGCCAGCAGCATACTAGAGGGACTAGCGGGAGGCGGGTTCGCCTACAATGAGCAGTTCTTC.

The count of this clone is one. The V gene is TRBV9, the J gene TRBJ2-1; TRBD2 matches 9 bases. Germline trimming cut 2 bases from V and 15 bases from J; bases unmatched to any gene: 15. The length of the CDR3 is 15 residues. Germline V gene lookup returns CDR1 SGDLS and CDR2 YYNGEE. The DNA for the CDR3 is TGTGCCAGCAGCGTCAATAGCGGGAGAGCCGAACCGCCGTTCTTC. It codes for CASSVNSGRAEPPFF. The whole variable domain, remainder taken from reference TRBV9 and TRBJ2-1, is DSGVTQTPKHLITATGQRVTLRCSPRSGDLSVYWYQQSLDQGLQFLIQYYNGEERAKGNILERFSAQQFPDLHSELNLSSLELGDSALYFCASSVNSGRAEPPFFGPGTRLTVL.

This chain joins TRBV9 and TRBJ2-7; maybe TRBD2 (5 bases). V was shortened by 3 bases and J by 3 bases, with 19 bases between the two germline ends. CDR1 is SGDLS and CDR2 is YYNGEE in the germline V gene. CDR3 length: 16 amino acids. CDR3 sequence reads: CASSGGLAKNIYEQYF. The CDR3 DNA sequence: TGTGCCAGCAGCGGAGGACTCGCAAAAAATATCTACGAGCAGTACTTC. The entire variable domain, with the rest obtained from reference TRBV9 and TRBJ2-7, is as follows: DSGVTQTPKHLITATGQRVTLRCSPRSGDLSVYWYQQSLDQGLQFLIQYYNGEERAKGNILERFSAQQFPDLHSELNLSSLELGDSALYFCASSGGLAKNIYEQYFGPGTRLTVT.

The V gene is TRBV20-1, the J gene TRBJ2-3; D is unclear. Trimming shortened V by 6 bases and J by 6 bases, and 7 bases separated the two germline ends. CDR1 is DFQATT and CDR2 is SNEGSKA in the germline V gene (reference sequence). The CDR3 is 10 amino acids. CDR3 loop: CSATRDTQYF. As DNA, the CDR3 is TGCAGTGCCACCAGGGATACGCAGTATTTT.

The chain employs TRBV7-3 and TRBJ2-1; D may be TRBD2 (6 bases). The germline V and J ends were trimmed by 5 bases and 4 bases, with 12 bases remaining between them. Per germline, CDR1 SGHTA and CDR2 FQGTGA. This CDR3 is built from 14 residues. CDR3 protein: CASSLDGGYNEQFF. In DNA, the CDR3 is TGTGCCAGCAGCCTAGACGGGGGTTACAATGAGCAGTTCTTC.

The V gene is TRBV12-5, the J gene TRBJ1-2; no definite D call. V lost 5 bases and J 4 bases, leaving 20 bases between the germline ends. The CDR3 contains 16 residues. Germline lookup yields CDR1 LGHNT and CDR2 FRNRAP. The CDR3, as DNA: TGTGCTAGTGGTCCCCTGCGGTTCGGGGAAGTCTATGGCTACACCTTC. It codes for CASGPLRFGEVYGYTF. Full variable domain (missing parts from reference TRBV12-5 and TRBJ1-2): DARVTQTPRHKVTEMGQEVTMRCQPILGHNTVFWYRQTMMQGLELLAYFRNRAPLDDSGMPKDRFSAEMPDATLATLKIQPSEPRDSAVYFCASGPLRFGEVYGYTFGSGTRLTVV.

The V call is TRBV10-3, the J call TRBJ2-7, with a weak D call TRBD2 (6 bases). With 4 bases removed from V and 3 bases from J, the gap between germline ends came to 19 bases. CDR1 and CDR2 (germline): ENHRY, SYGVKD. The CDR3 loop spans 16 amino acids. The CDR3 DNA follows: TGTGCCATCAGTGCCTCCGGGGGACGACTTGGCTACGAGCAGTACTTC. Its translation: CAISASGGRLGYEQYF.

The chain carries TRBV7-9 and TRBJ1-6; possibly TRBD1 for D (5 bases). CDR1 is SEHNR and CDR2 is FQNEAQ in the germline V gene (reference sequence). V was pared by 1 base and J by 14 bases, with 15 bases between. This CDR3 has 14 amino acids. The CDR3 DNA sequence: TGTGCCAGCAGCTTAGACGACAGAATATTCACCCTCCACTTT. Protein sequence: CASSLDDRIFTLHF. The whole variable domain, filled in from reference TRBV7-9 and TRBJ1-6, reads DTGVSQNPRHKITKRGQNVTFRCDPISEHNRLYWYRQTLGQGPEFLTYFQNEAQLEKSRLLSDRFSAERPKGSFSTLEIQRTEQGDSAMYLCASSLDDRIFTLHFGNGTRLTVT.

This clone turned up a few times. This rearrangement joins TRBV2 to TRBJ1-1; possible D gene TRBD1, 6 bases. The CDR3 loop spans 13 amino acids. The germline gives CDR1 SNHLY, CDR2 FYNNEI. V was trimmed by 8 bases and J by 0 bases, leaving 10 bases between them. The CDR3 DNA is TGTGCCAGCCGGACAGAAATGAACACTGAAGCTTTCTTT. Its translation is CASRTEMNTEAFF.

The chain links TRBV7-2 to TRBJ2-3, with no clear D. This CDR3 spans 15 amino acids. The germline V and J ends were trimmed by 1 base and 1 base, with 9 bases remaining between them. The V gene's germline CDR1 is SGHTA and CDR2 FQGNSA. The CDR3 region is CASSLVDTRTDTQYF. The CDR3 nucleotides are TGTGCCAGCAGCTTAGTCGACACCCGCACAGATACGCAGTATTTT.

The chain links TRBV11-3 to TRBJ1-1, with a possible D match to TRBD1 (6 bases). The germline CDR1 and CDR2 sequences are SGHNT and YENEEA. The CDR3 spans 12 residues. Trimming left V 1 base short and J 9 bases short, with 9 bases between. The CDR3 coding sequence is TGTGCCAGCAGCTTAGCCCAGGGGAAAGCTTTCTTT. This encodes CASSLAQGKAFF.

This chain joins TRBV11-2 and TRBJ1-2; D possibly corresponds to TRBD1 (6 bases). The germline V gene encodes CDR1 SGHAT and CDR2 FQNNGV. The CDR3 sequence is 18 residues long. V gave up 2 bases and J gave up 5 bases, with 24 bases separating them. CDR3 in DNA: TGTGCCAGCAGCTTAAGGTACCCGCAACAGGGAATGAGGTATGGCTACACCTTC. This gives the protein CASSLRYPQQGMRYGYTF.

The CDR3: CASSSGQAHHEQYF. CDR3 in DNA: TGTGCCAGCAGCTCGGGACAGGCTCACCACGAGCAGTACTTC. This sequence joins TRBV5-6 and TRBJ2-7; TRBD1 matches at 8 bases. This CDR3 contains 14 residues. Trimming removed 3 bases from V and 5 bases from J; junction bases left unmatched: 7. From germline, CDR1 is SGHDT and CDR2 YYEEEE.